The T cell receptor (beta chain) under discussion was sequenced for a study of blood T cell repertoires in COVID-19. Authors' methods: The authors estimated nucleated cell counts from reference gene primer amplification. Assay: immunoSEQ multiplex PCR; the TCRdb copy retains only in-frame clones and omits some. The V and J calls and clone size come from that table; D and trimming were worked out from the DNA. The data show about 180,000 clones, roughly 85% seen once. Germline loops: CDR1 ENHRY, CDR2 SYGVKD. The CDR3 totals 13 residues. V gave up 10 bases and J gave up 3 bases, with 12 bases separating them.

The receptor was isolated from an elderly woman with active or convalescent COVID-19. The rearrangement uses TRBV10-3 and TRBJ2-2, with D perhaps TRBD1 (5 bases). The sequencing input was peripheral blood. The CDR3 spells CATRQGDTGELFF. CDR3 DNA: TGTGCCACGCGGCAGGGTGACACCGGGGAGCTGTTTTTT.